Listed here are 23 T cell receptor beta chains from one sample, sequenced in a study of cytotoxic CD8 clonotypes in ibrutinib-treated CLL. Produced via immunoSEQ multiplex PCR; TCRdb's table is partial and in-frame only. Here the sample spans about 180,000 clones, approximately 80% being singletons. The sequencing here drew on PBMCs, taken after 24 months of ibrutinib treatment. These receptors came from a human donor with chronic lymphocytic leukemia.

Comment on this clone: One junction end disagrees with the germline gene, perhaps due to a read error. The chain is built from TRBV2 and TRBJ2-7; either TRBD1 or TRBD2 may fit D (5 bases each). CDR1 and CDR2 (germline): SNHLY, FYNNEI. The length of the CDR3 is 15 residues. The CDR3 nucleotides are TGTGCCAGCAGTGAAGCGAGGCAGGGCCCTCTCTCTTCGGGGTTC. It specifies CASSEARQGPLSSGF.

This clone was seen only once. The chain combines TRBV7-3 with TRBJ2-6, with D tentatively TRBD1 or TRBD2 (5 bases each). The CDR3 totals 17 residues. V was trimmed by 4 bases and J by 1 base, leaving 14 bases between them. The germline gives CDR1 SGHTA, CDR2 FQGTGA. The DNA of the CDR3 is TGTGCCAGCAGCTCCAAAGGGACCGAGTCTGGGGCCAACGTCCTGACTTTC. Protein product: CASSSKGTESGANVLTF.

The rearrangement links TRBV27 to TRBJ1-4; D ambiguous. V lost 3 bases and J lost 6, with 8 bases in between. CDR3 length: 13 amino acids. The germline gives CDR1 MNHEY, CDR2 SMNVEV (reference sequence). CDR3 loop: CASSFWADEKLFF. CDR3 coding DNA: TGTGCCAGCAGTTTTTGGGCGGATGAAAAACTGTTTTTT.

This chain uses TRBV10-3 with TRBJ2-7; D not certain. This CDR3 is 12 amino acids long. Per germline, CDR1 ENHRY and CDR2 SYGVKD. V dropped 6 bases and J dropped 2 bases, with 8 bases sitting between them. CDR3 bases: TGTGCCATCAGCAATAGGGCCTACGAGCAGTACTTC. Its translation is CAISNRAYEQYF.

V gene TRBV19 combines with J gene TRBJ2-7; 7 nucleotides agree with TRBD1. This CDR3 is built from 11 residues. With 5 bases clipped from V and 9 bases from J, the junction kept 4 bases outside the gene matches. Germline lookup yields CDR1 LNHDA and CDR2 SQIVND (reference sequence). Written as DNA, the CDR3 is TGTGCCAGTAGTCAGGGACAGTTGCAGTACTTC. Protein product: CASSQGQLQYF.

J is TRBJ2-4 and V is TRBV27; 10 nucleotides line up with TRBD1. Per germline, CDR1 MNHEY and CDR2 SMNVEV (reference sequence). The V segment lost 4 bases and the J segment 6 bases; nucleotides outside the gene matches: 6. This CDR3 has 15 residues. Written as DNA, the CDR3 is TGTGCCAGCAGTTCATCCGGGACAGGGGTAAACATTCAGTACTTC. It translates to CASSSSGTGVNIQYF.

The genes are TRBV4-1 and TRBJ2-3; perhaps D is TRBD1 or TRBD2 (5 bases each). The germline CDR1 and CDR2 sequences are MGHRA and YSYEKL. The CDR3 runs to 16 residues. Trimming took off 6 bases at V and 0 bases at J, with 16 bases between the two ends. The CDR3 nucleotides are TGCGCCAGCAGTCAAACGCCTGGGGGAAGCACAGATACGCAGTATTTT. This sequence encodes CASSQTPGGSTDTQYF.

The rearrangement links TRBV7-2 to TRBJ1-4; D perhaps matches TRBD1 (5 bases). CDR1 is SGHTA, CDR2 FQGNSA, per germline. Trimming cost V 4 bases and J 7 bases, with 10 bases left between them. There are 13 residues in the CDR3. The CDR3 is CASSSGHGEKLFF. Written as DNA, the CDR3 is TGTGCCAGCAGCTCCGGACACGGTGAAAAACTGTTTTTT.

The chain employs TRBV7-2 and TRBJ2-3; no reliable D call. Germline values: CDR1 SGHTA, CDR2 FQGNSA. CDR3 length: 14 residues. Trimming stripped 1 base from V and 5 bases from J, with 10 bases between. The CDR3 loop reads CASSLVGYLDTQYF. In nucleotides, the CDR3 is TGTGCCAGCAGCTTAGTCGGATACTTAGATACGCAGTATTTT. Full variable domain (missing parts from reference TRBV7-2 and TRBJ2-3): GAGVSQSPSNKVTEKGKDVELRCDPISGHTALYWYRQSLGQGLEFLIYFQGNSAPDKSGLPSDRFSAERTGGSVSTLTIQRTQQEDSAVYLCASSLVGYLDTQYFGPGTRLTVL.

Note on this clone: The same CDR3 is also encoded by other DNA sequences in this sample. The chain is built from TRBV9 and TRBJ1-3; D remains ambiguous. From germline, CDR1 is SGDLS and CDR2 YYNGEE. With 3 bases removed from V and 3 bases from J, the gap between germline ends came to 7 bases. This CDR3 spans 13 amino acids. The CDR3 loop is CASSAGGGNTIYF. The CDR3 DNA reads as TGTGCCAGCAGCGCCGGAGGTGGAAACACCATATATTTT.

The J gene is TRBJ2-7, the V gene TRBV4-1, with 12 bases fitting TRBD2. The V gene end was trimmed by 0 bases and the J gene end by 4 bases; junction bases not matched to a gene: 4. Looked up from germline, CDR1 is MGHRA and CDR2 is YSYEKL. This CDR3 has 16 amino acids. CDR3 bases: TGCGCCAGCAGCCAAGATGTCACTAGCGGGAGGTACGAGCAGTACTTC. Translation gives CASSQDVTSGRYEQYF.

This clone was picked up many times. The V call is TRBV11-2, the J call TRBJ1-6; 10 nucleotides match TRBD1. Losses at the gene ends were 4 bases for V and 10 bases for J; bases not matched to a gene: 4. Germline V gene sequence: CDR1 SGHAT, CDR2 FQNNGV. The CDR3 has 14 residues. The CDR3 DNA follows: TGTGCCAGCAGCTGGACAGGGGGAGGATCACCCCTCCACTTT. Its protein product is CASSWTGGGSPLHF.

The chain uses TRBV2 and TRBJ1-1; TRBD1 might be the D (5 bases). In germline, CDR1 is SNHLY, CDR2 FYNNEI. The CDR3 runs to 13 residues. V was cut by 1 base and J by 7 bases, with 10 bases left in between. The CDR3 DNA sequence: TGTGCCAGCAGTGAAGGTCTGAGGGGTGAAGCTTTCTTT. This gives the protein CASSEGLRGEAFF.

The J gene is TRBJ1-5, the V gene TRBV19; D gene ambiguous. The germline V and J ends were trimmed by 3 bases and 7 bases, with 16 bases remaining between them. Germline CDR1 is LNHDA and CDR2 is SQIVND (reference sequence). This CDR3 comprises 15 residues. The CDR3 DNA follows: TGTGCCAGTAGTATTTGGTCGGGAGATAGACAGCCCCAGCATTTT. It encodes CASSIWSGDRQPQHF.

The chain employs TRBV9 and TRBJ2-6; D is unclear. This CDR3 comprises 16 residues. Germline CDR1 reads SGDLS; CDR2 reads YYNGEE. The V gene lost 4 bases and the J gene lost 4 bases, with 15 bases spanning the gap. CDR3 DNA sequence: TGTGCCAGCAGCTCCCTGGGGAAAGAGGGGGCCAACGTCCTGACTTTC. This sequence encodes CASSSLGKEGANVLTF.

CDR3 protein: CASSLGAGASTGELFF. The CDR3 region has the DNA TGTGCCAGCAGCTTAGGAGCGGGAGCTTCCACCGGGGAGCTGTTTTTT. This chain links TRBV7-8 with TRBJ2-2, with 8 bases matching TRBD2. V shed 1 base, J shed 4 bases, and the junction held 5 bases outside the gene matches. Per the germline V gene, CDR1 is SGHVS and CDR2 is FQNEAQ. This CDR3 has 16 amino acids.

The chain carries TRBV6-4 and TRBJ2-1; TRBD2 is a possible D gene (5 bases). Trimming cost V 4 bases and J 3 bases, with 16 bases left between them. Germline lookup yields CDR1 MRHNA and CDR2 SNTAGT. The CDR3 covers 16 residues. CDR3 protein: CASSVTRGLGYNEQFF. The CDR3 DNA reads as TGTGCCAGCAGTGTCACTAGAGGACTGGGCTACAATGAGCAGTTCTTC.

The chain uses TRBV6-5 and TRBJ1-3; the D gene is possibly TRBD1 (5 bases). Per the germline V gene, CDR1 is MNHEY and CDR2 is SVGAGI. V lost 5 bases to trimming and J lost 2 bases, with 10 bases between them. The CDR3 runs to 14 residues. This CDR3 reads CASSTGTAGNTIYF. The CDR3, as DNA: TGTGCCAGCAGTACCGGGACCGCTGGAAACACCATATATTTT.

The J gene is TRBJ1-1, the V gene TRBV4-3; D not certain. Germline V gene data show CDR1 as LGHNA and CDR2 as YSLEER. Trimming cost V 0 bases and J 2 bases, with 7 bases left between them. The CDR3 covers 14 residues. As DNA, the CDR3 is TGCGCCAGCAGCCAAGATTGGTCTAACACTGAAGCTTTCTTT. It specifies CASSQDWSNTEAFF.

The chain recombines TRBV28 with TRBJ2-7; a weak D match, TRBD2 (6 bases). Germline V CDR1 and CDR2: MDHEN, SYDVKM. Trimming cost V 2 bases and J 5 bases, with 19 bases left between them. There are 16 residues in the CDR3. CDR3 DNA sequence: TGTGCCAGCAGTTTACCGAGGGGACTTGGGGTAGACGAGCAGTACTTC. Translated: CASSLPRGLGVDEQYF.

This clone appeared a single time. The CDR3 loop is CAWGYGDRNQPQHF. The CDR3 region has the DNA TGTGCCTGGGGGTATGGAGATCGCAATCAGCCCCAGCATTTT. The gene calls are TRBV30 and TRBJ1-5; D not resolved. Germline V gene data show CDR1 as GTSNPN and CDR2 as SVGIG (reference sequence). The CDR3 consists of 14 residues. V was cut by 5 bases and J by 2 bases, with 13 bases left in between.

The genes are TRBV18 and TRBJ2-7; D unresolved. Trimming took off 3 bases at V and 6 bases at J, with 9 bases between the two ends. Germline V gives CDR1 KGHSH, CDR2 LQKENI. This CDR3 is built from 12 residues. The CDR3 loop is CASSPWRGEQYF. DNA of the CDR3: TGTGCCAGCTCACCCTGGCGTGGCGAGCAGTACTTC. Drawing the rest from reference TRBV18 and TRBJ2-7, the complete variable domain is NAGVMQNPRHLVRRRGQEARLRCSPMKGHSHVYWYRQLPEEGLKFMVYLQKENIIDESGMPKERFSAEFPKEGPSILRIQQVVRGDSAAYFCASSPWRGEQYFGPGTRLTVT.

This clone was recorded once. Here the CDR3 reads CASRLRGGRTEAFF. DNA of the CDR3: TGTGCCAGCAGACTCCGGGGGGGAAGAACTGAAGCTTTCTTT. J is TRBJ1-1 and V is TRBV27, with TRBD1 as a possible D gene (5 bases). Germline CDR1 and CDR2: MNHEY and SMNVEV (reference sequence). The V gene lost 6 bases and the J gene lost 5 bases, with 16 bases spanning the gap. The CDR3 contains 14 residues.